This T cell receptor (beta chain) was retrieved from a study of CD8+ T cells in alopecia areata. Study context: Tofacitinib was taken orally by treated patients, and the dose was 5 to 10 mg twice daily. Tofacitinib ran 6 to 18 months, followed by 6 months off drug.

The study's findings and limits: Compared with mice, patients displayed less clear TCR sharing, possibly for HLA-related reasons.

CDR3 length: 12 amino acids. Trimming shortened V by 4 bases and J by 3 bases, and 7 bases separated the two germline ends. Germline CDR1 is SNHLY and CDR2 is FYNNEI. Collected material from alopecia areata patients comprised lesional scalp punch biopsies and peripheral blood. Isolated RNA was reverse transcribed into cDNA used as the sequencing template. Method: immunoSEQ multiplex PCR; TCRdb's copy keeps in-frame clones and lacks some. The sample shows over 200,000 clones, 50% to 65% of them seen only once. This clone occurred a few times. Its antigen is unknown. This chain connects TRBV2 to TRBJ2-7; no reliable D call. The TCR comes from a human donor with alopecia areata. This specimen consisted of CD4+ T cells sorted from blood, obtained at week 0. The CDR3 DNA sequence: TGTGCCAGCAGTGCCGCCCGCTACGAGCAGTACTTC. This codes for CASSAARYEQYF.